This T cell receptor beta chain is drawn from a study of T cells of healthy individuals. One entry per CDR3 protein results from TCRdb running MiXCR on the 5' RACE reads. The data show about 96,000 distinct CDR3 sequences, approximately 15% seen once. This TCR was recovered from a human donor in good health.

CDR3 residues: CASSSLNIQYF. In DNA form, the CDR3 reads TGTGCCAGCAGCTCCTTAAACATTCAGTACTTC. J is TRBJ2-4 and V is TRBV7-9; D unresolved. The CDR3 spans 11 residues. Germline CDR1 reads SEHNR; CDR2 reads FQNEAQ (reference sequence). Trimming left V 4 bases short and J 6 bases short, with 4 bases between.